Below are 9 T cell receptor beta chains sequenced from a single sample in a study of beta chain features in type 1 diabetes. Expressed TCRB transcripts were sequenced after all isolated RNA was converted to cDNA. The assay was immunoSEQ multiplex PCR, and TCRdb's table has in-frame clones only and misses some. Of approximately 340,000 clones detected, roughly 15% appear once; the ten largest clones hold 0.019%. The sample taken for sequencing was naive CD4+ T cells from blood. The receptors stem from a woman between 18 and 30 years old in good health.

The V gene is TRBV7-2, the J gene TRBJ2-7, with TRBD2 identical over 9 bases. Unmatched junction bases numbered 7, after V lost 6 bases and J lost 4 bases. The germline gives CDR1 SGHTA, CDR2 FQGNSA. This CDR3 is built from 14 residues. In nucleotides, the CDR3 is TGTGCCAGCAGTAGACTAGCGGAGATATACGAGCAGTACTTC. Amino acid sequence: CASSRLAEIYEQYF.

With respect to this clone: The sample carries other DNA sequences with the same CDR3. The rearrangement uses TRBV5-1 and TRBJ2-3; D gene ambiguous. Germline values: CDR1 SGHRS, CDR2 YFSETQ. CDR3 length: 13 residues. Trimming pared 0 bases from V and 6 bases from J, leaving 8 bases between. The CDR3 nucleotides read TGCGCCAGCAGCTTGGACGCTGCGGATACGCAGTATTTT. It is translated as CASSLDAADTQYF.

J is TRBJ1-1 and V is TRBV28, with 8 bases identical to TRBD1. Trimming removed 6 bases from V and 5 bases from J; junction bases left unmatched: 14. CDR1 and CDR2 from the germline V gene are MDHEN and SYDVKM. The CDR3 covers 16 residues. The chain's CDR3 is CASRTAGGYDRTEAFF. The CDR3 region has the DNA TGTGCCAGCAGAACAGCAGGGGGCTATGATAGGACTGAAGCTTTCTTT.

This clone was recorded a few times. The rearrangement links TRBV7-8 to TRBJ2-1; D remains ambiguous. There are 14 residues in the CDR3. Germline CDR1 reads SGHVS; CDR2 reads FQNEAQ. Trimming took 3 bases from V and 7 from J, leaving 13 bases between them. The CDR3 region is CASSLTEPVNEQFF. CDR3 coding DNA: TGTGCCAGCAGCTTGACGGAGCCCGTGAATGAGCAGTTCTTC.

CDR3 nucleotide sequence: TGTGCCAGCAGGCCCGACAGGGGCGACGGGACCTACGAGCAGTACTTC. Translation gives CASRPDRGDGTYEQYF. V is TRBV6-6 and J is TRBJ2-7; 8 nucleotides match TRBD1. V was pared by 6 bases and J by 2 bases, with 12 bases of the junction left unmatched. In germline, CDR1 is MNHNY, CDR2 SVGAGI (reference sequence). The CDR3 totals 16 residues.

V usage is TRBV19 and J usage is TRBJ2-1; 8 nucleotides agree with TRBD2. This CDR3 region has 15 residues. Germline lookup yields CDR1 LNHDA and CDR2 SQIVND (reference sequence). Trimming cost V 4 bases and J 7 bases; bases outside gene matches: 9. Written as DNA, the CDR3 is TGTGCCAGTAGTACTGGGACTAGGCGTAATAATGAGCAGTTCTTC. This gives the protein CASSTGTRRNNEQFF.

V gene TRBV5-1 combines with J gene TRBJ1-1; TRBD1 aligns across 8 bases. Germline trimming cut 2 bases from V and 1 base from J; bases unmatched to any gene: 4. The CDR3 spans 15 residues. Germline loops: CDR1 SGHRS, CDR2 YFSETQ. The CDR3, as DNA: TGCGCCAGCAGCTTCCAGGGGGCAGGGAACACTGAAGCTTTCTTT. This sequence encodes CASSFQGAGNTEAFF.

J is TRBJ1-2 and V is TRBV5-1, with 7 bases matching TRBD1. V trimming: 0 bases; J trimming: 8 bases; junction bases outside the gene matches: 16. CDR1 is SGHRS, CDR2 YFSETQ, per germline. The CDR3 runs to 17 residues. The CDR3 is CASSLVSGTAAFGGYTF. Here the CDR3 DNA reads TGCGCCAGCAGCTTGGTATCCGGGACAGCTGCTTTTGGCGGCTACACCTTC.

CDR3 sequence (DNA): TGTGCCACCAGGCGGGACAGTAATAACTATGGCTACACCTTC. As protein: CATRRDSNNYGYTF. V gene TRBV6-5 combines with J gene TRBJ1-2, with TRBD1 identical over 7 bases. The V gene end was trimmed by 10 bases and the J gene end by 1 base; junction bases not matched to a gene: 9. This CDR3 has 14 amino acids. Germline V gene sequence: CDR1 MNHEY, CDR2 SVGAGI.